Presented here are 22 T cell receptor beta chains from one specimen sequenced in a study of human T cells and chemical hapten exposure. RNA extraction used unfractionated whole blood as the source of total RNA. In TCRdb, the 5' RACE reads were re-called with MiXCR into one record per CDR3 protein. The sample has roughly 110,000 distinct CDR3 sequences, approximately 20% seen once. The receptors were gathered from a human donor in good health.

This clonotype was detected only a few times. The CDR3 protein is CASSLGQGGNSPLHF. CDR3 bases: TGTGCCAGCAGCTTGGGGCAGGGTGGGAATTCACCCCTCCACTTT. The V and J genes are TRBV5-6 and TRBJ1-6, with D tentatively TRBD1 (5 bases). V lost 0 bases and J 7 bases, leaving 11 bases between the germline ends. Germline V gene sequence: CDR1 SGHDT, CDR2 YYEEEE. CDR3 length: 15 amino acids.

This clonotype was counted between two and nine times. This chain uses TRBV28 with TRBJ1-2; D might be TRBD1 (5 bases). Germline V gene data show CDR1 as MDHEN and CDR2 as SYDVKM. This CDR3 has 14 amino acids. V was cut by 6 bases and J by 8 bases, with 19 bases left in between. The DNA of the CDR3 is TGTGCCAGCAGCCCGCCCGGACGGGGCGGCGGCTACACCTTC. Translating it yields CASSPPGRGGGYTF.

This clonotype turned up a few times. J is TRBJ1-1 and V is TRBV29-1; unclear D gene. The germline CDR1 and CDR2 sequences are SQVTM and ANQGSEA. V was shortened by 5 bases and J by 1 base, with 5 bases between the two germline ends. This CDR3 region has 11 residues. The DNA of the CDR3 is TGCAGCGTTACTTGGAACACTGAAGCTTTCTTT. It is translated as CSVTWNTEAFF. The full variable domain, with the rest looked up from reference TRBV29-1 and TRBJ1-1, is SAVISQKPSRDICQRGTSLTIQCQVDSQVTMMFWYRQQPGQSLTLIATANQGSEATYESGFVIDKFPISRPNLTFSTLTVSNMSPEDSSIYLCSVTWNTEAFFGQGTRLTVV.

This chain uses TRBV3-1 with TRBJ2-1; D gene unclear. This CDR3 is 13 amino acids long. V gave up 2 bases and J gave up 9 bases, with 11 bases separating them. Germline V gene lookup returns CDR1 LGHDT and CDR2 YNNKEL (reference sequence). CDR3 nucleotide sequence: TGTGCCAGCAGCCAACATGGTCGTGGTGAGCAGTTCTTC. Its protein is CASSQHGRGEQFF.

The rearrangement uses TRBV5-1 and TRBJ2-3, with D perhaps matching TRBD2 (6 bases). Trimming stripped 2 bases from V and 1 base from J, with 14 bases between. CDR3 size: 16 residues. Germline V gene lookup returns CDR1 SGHRS and CDR2 YFSETQ. In DNA form, the CDR3 reads TGCGCCAGCAGCTTTATCGAGCGGAGGGGCACAGATACGCAGTATTTT. It is translated as CASSFIERRGTDTQYF.

This clonotype was observed at least ten times. The chain combines TRBV28 with TRBJ1-1; tentatively, D is TRBD1 (5 bases). The CDR3 length is 15 residues. Per germline, CDR1 MDHEN and CDR2 SYDVKM. Trimming cost V 6 bases and J 7 bases, with 21 bases left between them. The CDR3 spells CASREITGVPVEAFF. In DNA form, the CDR3 reads TGTGCCAGCAGGGAAATAACGGGGGTCCCTGTTGAAGCTTTCTTT.

The rearrangement joins TRBV24-1 to TRBJ2-2; possibly TRBD1 for D (6 bases). The CDR3 consists of 13 residues. Germline loops: CDR1 KGHDR, CDR2 SFDVKD. V was trimmed by 6 bases and J by 6 bases, leaving 10 bases between them. The CDR3 DNA sequence: TGTGCCACCAGTCCAGGGGAATCCGGGGAGCTGTTTTTT. This codes for CATSPGESGELFF.

In its sample, this clonotype was seen once. This rearrangement joins TRBV28 to TRBJ1-1, with unresolved D. Between the trimmed V and J ends, which lost 6 bases and 1 base, there was a span of 15 bases. The CDR3 runs to 15 residues. Germline V gene lookup returns CDR1 MDHEN and CDR2 SYDVKM. For the CDR3, the DNA is TGTGCCAGCAGGGTGATAAACCTGGGGAACACTGAAGCTTTCTTT. It translates to CASRVINLGNTEAFF.

V gene TRBV20-1 combines with J gene TRBJ2-3, with D unresolved. Germline V gene data show CDR1 as DFQATT and CDR2 as SNEGSKA (reference sequence). The CDR3 consists of 14 residues. V was trimmed by 5 bases and J by 0 bases, leaving 12 bases between them. CDR3 nucleotides: TGCAGTGCTTACCCCTCTAGGAGCACAGATACGCAGTATTTT. This gives the protein CSAYPSRSTDTQYF.

The chain employs TRBV4-1 and TRBJ2-1; 8 bases map to TRBD1. From germline, CDR1 is MGHRA and CDR2 YSYEKL. This CDR3 has 15 amino acids. With 1 base clipped from V and 1 base from J, the junction kept 0 bases outside the gene matches. The CDR3 protein is CASSQGQGSYNEQFF. CDR3 sequence (DNA): TGCGCCAGCAGCCAAGGACAGGGGTCCTACAATGAGCAGTTCTTC.

There are a few counts of this clonotype. V is TRBV9 and J is TRBJ1-6; TRBD1 aligns across 7 bases. CDR3 length: 15 amino acids. Losses at the gene ends were 4 bases for V and 6 bases for J; bases not matched to a gene: 7. CDR1 and CDR2 (germline): SGDLS, YYNGEE. The CDR3 here is CASSSRTGPNSPLHF. The CDR3 region has the DNA TGTGCCAGCAGCTCCCGGACAGGCCCTAATTCACCCCTCCACTTT.

The gene calls are TRBV6-5 and TRBJ1-6; D perhaps matches TRBD1 (5 bases). Trimming left V 8 bases short and J 3 bases short, with 11 bases between. Germline-derived CDR1 and CDR2 are MNHEY and SVGAGI. This CDR3 has 14 residues. CDR3 region: CASGSRVYNSPLHF. CDR3 sequence (DNA): TGTGCCAGCGGAAGCAGGGTCTATAATTCACCCCTCCACTTT.

This clonotype was observed a few times. CDR3 nucleotide sequence: TGTGCCAGCAGTTGGACTAGCGGGAGAGATACGCAGTATTTT. As protein: CASSWTSGRDTQYF. This chain joins TRBV6-5 and TRBJ2-3, with 13 nucleotides matching TRBD2. Unmatched junction bases numbered 0, after V lost 4 bases and J lost 5 bases. Germline V gene lookup returns CDR1 MNHEY and CDR2 SVGAGI. The CDR3 loop spans 14 amino acids.

This clonotype was picked up a small number of times. This chain connects TRBV4-1 to TRBJ2-3, with TRBD2 matching over 11 bases. CDR3 size: 18 residues. Per the germline V gene, CDR1 is MGHRA and CDR2 is YSYEKL. V lost 0 bases and J lost 4; bases outside the gene matches: 9. The CDR3: CASSQDGVAGGPPDTQYF. The CDR3 DNA follows: TGCGCCAGCAGCCAAGATGGGGTAGCGGGAGGGCCTCCAGATACGCAGTATTTT.

V is TRBV7-6 and J is TRBJ2-3; D ambiguous. From germline, CDR1 is SGHVS and CDR2 FNYEAQ. The CDR3 loop spans 14 amino acids. Between the trimmed V and J ends, which lost 5 bases and 6 bases, there was a span of 15 bases. Here the CDR3 DNA reads TGTGCCAGCAGCCCCGAGTCATTAGGGGATACGCAGTATTTT. This translates into CASSPESLGDTQYF.

CDR3 DNA sequence: TGTGCCCACGGGGGTACTAGCGCAGCCTACAATGAGCAGTTCTTC. Amino acid sequence: CAHGGTSAAYNEQFF. The chain recombines TRBV7-2 with TRBJ2-1; 7 bases align to TRBD2. CDR1 and CDR2 (germline): SGHTA, FQGNSA. Trimming removed 11 bases from V and 2 bases from J; junction bases left unmatched: 12. The CDR3 runs 15 residues.

Here the CDR3 reads CASSRSRTVTTYEQYF. CDR3 nucleotide sequence: TGTGCCAGTAGTCGAAGTAGGACAGTCACGACCTACGAGCAGTACTTC. The rearrangement uses TRBV19 and TRBJ2-7; possible D gene TRBD1, 6 bases. Trimming removed 5 bases at V and 2 bases at J, with 19 bases between. The CDR3 sequence is 16 residues long. Germline V lookup: CDR1 LNHDA, CDR2 SQIVND (reference sequence).

This clonotype was observed a handful of times. The chain joins TRBV27 to TRBJ1-6; no reliable D call. The CDR3 totals 16 residues. The germline V gene encodes CDR1 MNHEY and CDR2 SMNVEV (reference sequence). Between the trimmed V and J ends, which lost 1 base and 6 bases, there was a span of 13 bases. The CDR3 region has the DNA TGTGCCAGCAGTTTATTGTGGAAACCCGGTAATTCACCCCTCCACTTT. Its translation: CASSLLWKPGNSPLHF.

This clonotype was counted many times. The V gene is TRBV20-1, the J gene TRBJ1-1; the D is unclear. V dropped 3 bases and J dropped 1 base, with 6 bases sitting between them. This CDR3 has 12 amino acids. Germline V gene sequence: CDR1 DFQATT, CDR2 SNEGSKA (reference sequence). The CDR3 DNA reads as TGCAGTGCTAGTATCAGGAACACTGAAGCTTTCTTT. This codes for CSASIRNTEAFF.

V gene TRBV4-1 combines with J gene TRBJ2-3, with TRBD1 matching 7 bases. CDR1 is MGHRA, CDR2 YSYEKL, per germline. The J segment lost 0 bases and the V segment lost 2 bases, leaving 14 bases of the junction unmatched. This CDR3 contains 19 residues. CDR3 loop: CASSQQFFRDRPSTDTQYF. The CDR3 nucleotides read TGCGCCAGCAGCCAACAATTCTTCCGGGACAGACCTAGCACAGATACGCAGTATTTT.

This clonotype has more than one count but fewer than ten. This chain joins TRBV7-9 and TRBJ1-5; D is unclear. Germline V gives CDR1 SEHNR, CDR2 FQNEAQ (reference sequence). The CDR3 extends over 13 amino acids. V was shortened by 9 bases and J by 4 bases, with 13 bases between the two germline ends. The CDR3: CARDGVTNQPQHF. The CDR3 DNA reads TGTGCCAGAGACGGAGTCACAAATCAGCCCCAGCATTTT. Full variable domain (rest looked up from reference TRBV7-9 and TRBJ1-5): DTGVSQNPRHKITKRGQNVTFRCDPISEHNRLYWYRQTLGQGPEFLTYFQNEAQLEKSRLLSDRFSAERPKGSFSTLEIQRTEQGDSAMYLCARDGVTNQPQHFGDGTRLSIL.

The chain joins TRBV28 to TRBJ2-6; 9 nucleotides agree with TRBD2. CDR3 size: 18 residues. J was trimmed by 2 bases and V by 7 bases; bases with no gene match: 12. Germline CDR1 is MDHEN and CDR2 is SYDVKM. The CDR3 DNA reads TGTGCCAGCACCCGGCGGGGGGGGCGAATAACTGGGGCCAACGTCCTGACTTTC. This sequence encodes CASTRRGGRITGANVLTF. The full variable domain, with the rest looked up from reference TRBV28 and TRBJ2-6, is DVKVTQSSRYLVKRTGEKVFLECVQDMDHENMFWYRQDPGLGLRLIYFSYDVKMKEKGDIPEGYSVSREKKERFSLILESASTNQTSMYLCASTRRGGRITGANVLTFGAGSRLTVL.